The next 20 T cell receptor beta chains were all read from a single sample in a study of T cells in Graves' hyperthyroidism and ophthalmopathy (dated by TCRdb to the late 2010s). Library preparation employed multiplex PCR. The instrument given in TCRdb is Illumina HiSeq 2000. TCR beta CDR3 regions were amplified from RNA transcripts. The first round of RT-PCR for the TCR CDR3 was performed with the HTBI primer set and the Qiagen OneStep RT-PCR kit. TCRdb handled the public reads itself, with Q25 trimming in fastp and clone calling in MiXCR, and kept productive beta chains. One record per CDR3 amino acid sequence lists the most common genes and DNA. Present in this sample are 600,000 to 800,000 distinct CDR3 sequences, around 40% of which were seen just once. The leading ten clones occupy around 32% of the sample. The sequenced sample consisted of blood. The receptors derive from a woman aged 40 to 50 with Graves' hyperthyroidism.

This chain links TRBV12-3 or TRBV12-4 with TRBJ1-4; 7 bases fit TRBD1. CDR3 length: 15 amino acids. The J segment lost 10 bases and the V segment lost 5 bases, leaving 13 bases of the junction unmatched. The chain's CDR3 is CASSPGDRKRAKLFF. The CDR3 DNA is TGTGCCAGCAGTCCGGGGGACAGAAAGAGAGCAAAACTGTTTTTT.

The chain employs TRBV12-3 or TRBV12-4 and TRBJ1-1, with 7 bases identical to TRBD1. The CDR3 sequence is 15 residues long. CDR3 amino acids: CASVPRTGVVTEAFF. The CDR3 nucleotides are TGTGCTAGTGTCCCACGAACAGGGGTGGTGACTGAAGCTTTCTTT.

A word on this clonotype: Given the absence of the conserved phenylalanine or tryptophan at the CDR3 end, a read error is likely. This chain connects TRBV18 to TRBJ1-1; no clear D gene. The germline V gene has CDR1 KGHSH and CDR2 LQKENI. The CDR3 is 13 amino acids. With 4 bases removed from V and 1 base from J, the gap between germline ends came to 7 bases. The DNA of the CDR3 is TGTGCCAGCTCACTCGCGGGGAACACTGAAGCTTTCCTT. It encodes CASSLAGNTEAFL.

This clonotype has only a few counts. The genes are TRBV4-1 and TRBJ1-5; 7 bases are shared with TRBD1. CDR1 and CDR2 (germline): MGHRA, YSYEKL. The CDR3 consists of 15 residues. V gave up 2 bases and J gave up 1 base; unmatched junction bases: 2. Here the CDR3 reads CASSQNRGSNQPQHF. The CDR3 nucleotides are TGCGCCAGCAGCCAAAACAGGGGAAGCAATCAGCCCCAGCATTTT.

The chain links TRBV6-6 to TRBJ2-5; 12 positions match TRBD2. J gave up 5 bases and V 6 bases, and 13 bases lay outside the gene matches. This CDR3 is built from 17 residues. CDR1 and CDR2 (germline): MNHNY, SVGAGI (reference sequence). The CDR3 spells CASSPGTSGPRGETQYF. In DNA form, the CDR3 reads TGTGCCAGCAGCCCCGGGACTAGCGGGCCCAGGGGGGAGACCCAGTACTTC.

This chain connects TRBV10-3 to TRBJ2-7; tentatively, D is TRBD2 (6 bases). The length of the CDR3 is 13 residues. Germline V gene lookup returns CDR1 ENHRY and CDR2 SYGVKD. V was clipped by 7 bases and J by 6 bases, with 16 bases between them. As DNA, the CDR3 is TGTGCCATCACCCCTTCCTTCGGGGGCGAGCAGTACTTC. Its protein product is CAITPSFGGEQYF.

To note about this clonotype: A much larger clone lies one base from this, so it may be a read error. In nucleotides, the CDR3 is TGTGCCAGCAAGGGGACAGCGGAGAATTCACCCCTCCACTTT. Amino acid sequence: CASKGTAENSPLHF. The J gene is TRBJ1-6, the V gene TRBV12-3 or TRBV12-4; 7 nucleotides align to TRBD1. V was clipped by 7 bases and J by 7 bases; unmatched bases: 7. This CDR3 has 14 residues.

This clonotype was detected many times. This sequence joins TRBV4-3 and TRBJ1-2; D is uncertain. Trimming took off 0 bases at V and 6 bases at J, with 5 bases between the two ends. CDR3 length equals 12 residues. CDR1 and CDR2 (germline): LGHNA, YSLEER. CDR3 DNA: TGCGCCAGCAGCCAAGATTCGGATGGCTACACCTTC. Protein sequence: CASSQDSDGYTF.

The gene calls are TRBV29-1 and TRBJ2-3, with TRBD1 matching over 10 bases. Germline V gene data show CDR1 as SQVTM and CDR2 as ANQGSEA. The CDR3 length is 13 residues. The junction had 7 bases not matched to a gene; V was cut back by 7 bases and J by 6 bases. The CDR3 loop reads CSADRGPRDTQYF. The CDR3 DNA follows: TGCAGCGCCGACAGGGGGCCGAGGGATACGCAGTATTTT.

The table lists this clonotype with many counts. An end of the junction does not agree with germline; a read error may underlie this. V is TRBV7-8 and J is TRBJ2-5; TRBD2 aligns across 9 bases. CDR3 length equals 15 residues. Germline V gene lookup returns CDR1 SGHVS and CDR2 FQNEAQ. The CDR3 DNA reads TGTGCCAGCAGCTTAGACAGGGTAGCGGGAGAGGCCCAGTACTTC. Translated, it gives CASSLDRVAGEAQYF.

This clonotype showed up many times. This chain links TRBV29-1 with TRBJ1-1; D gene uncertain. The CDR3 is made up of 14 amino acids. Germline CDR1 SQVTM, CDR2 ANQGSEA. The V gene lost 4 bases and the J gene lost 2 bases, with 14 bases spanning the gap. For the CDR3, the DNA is TGCAGCGTTGTAGTCAGCAACAGAAACACTGAAGCTTTCTTT. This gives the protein CSVVVSNRNTEAFF.

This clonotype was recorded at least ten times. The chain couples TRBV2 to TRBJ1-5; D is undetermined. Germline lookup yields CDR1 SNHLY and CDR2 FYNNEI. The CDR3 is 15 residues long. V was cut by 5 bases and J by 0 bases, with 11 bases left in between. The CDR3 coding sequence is TGTGCCAGCAGTCCCAGTGGGTATAGCAATCAGCCCCAGCATTTT. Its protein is CASSPSGYSNQPQHF.

CDR3 protein: CAISSGTGTSYNSPLHF. The CDR3 DNA follows: TGTGCCATCAGCTCCGGGACAGGGACCTCCTATAATTCACCCCTCCACTTT. The V call is TRBV10-3, the J call TRBJ1-6; 9 nucleotides agree with TRBD1. The CDR3 spans 17 residues. After removal of 6 bases from V and 0 bases from J, the junction contained 6 bases not matched to a gene. CDR1 and CDR2 from the germline V gene are ENHRY and SYGVKD.

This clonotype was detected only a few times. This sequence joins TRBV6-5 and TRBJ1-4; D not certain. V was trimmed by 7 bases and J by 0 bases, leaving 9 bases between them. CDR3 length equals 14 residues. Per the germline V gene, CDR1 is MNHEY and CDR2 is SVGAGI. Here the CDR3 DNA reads TGTGCCAGCACGGAGCCATCAACTAATGAAAAACTGTTTTTT. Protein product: CASTEPSTNEKLFF.

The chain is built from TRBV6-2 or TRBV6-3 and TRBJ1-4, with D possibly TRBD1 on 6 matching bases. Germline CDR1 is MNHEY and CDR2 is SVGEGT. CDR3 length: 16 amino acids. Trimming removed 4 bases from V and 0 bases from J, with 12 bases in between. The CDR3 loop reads CASSSGQRSTNEKLFF. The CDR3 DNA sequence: TGTGCCAGCAGTTCTGGACAGCGCTCAACTAATGAAAAACTGTTTTTT.

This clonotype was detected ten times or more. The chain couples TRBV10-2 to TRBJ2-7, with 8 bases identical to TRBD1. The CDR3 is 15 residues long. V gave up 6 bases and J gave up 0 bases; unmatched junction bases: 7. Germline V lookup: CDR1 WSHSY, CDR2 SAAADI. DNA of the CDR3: TGCGCCAGCAGAGCCGGGACAGGCCGCTCCTACGAGCAGTACTTC. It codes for CASRAGTGRSYEQYF.

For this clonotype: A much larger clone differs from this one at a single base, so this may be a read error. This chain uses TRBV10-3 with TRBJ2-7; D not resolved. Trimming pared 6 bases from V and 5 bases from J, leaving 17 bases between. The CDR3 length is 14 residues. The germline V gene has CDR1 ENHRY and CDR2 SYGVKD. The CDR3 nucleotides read TGTGCCATCAGCCCTGGACGGGTACTCAACGAGCAGTACTTC. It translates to CAISPGRVLNEQYF.

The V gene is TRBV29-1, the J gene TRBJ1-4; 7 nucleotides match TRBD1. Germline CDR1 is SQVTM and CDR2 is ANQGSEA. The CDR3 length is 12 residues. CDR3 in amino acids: CRVDRSNEKLFF. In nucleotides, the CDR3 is TGCAGGGTGGACAGGTCGAATGAAAAACTGTTTTTT.

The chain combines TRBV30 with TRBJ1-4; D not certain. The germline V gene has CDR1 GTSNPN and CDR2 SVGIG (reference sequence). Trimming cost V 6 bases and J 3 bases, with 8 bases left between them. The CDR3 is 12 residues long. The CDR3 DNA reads TGTGCCTGTGCTGCGGCTAATGAAAAACTGTTTTTT. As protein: CACAAANEKLFF.

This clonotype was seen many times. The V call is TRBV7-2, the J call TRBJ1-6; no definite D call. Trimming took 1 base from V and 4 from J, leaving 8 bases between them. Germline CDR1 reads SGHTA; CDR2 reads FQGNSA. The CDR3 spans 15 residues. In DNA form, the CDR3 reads TGTGCCAGCAGCTTAGAAAGAGGATATAATTCACCCCTCCACTTT. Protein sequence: CASSLERGYNSPLHF. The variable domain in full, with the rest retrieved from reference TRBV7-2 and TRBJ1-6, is GAGVSQSPSNKVTEKGKDVELRCDPISGHTALYWYRQSLGQGLEFLIYFQGNSAPDKSGLPSDRFSAERTGGSVSTLTIQRTQQEDSAVYLCASSLERGYNSPLHFGNGTRLTVT.